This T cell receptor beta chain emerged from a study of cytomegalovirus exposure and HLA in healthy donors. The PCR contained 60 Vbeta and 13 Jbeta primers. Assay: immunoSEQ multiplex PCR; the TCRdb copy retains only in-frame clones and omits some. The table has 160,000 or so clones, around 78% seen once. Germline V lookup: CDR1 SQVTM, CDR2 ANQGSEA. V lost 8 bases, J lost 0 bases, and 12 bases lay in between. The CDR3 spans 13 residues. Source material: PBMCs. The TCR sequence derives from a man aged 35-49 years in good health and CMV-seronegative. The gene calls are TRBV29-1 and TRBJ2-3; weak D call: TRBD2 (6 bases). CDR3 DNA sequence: TGCAGCCAGACCGGGGGAAGCACAGATACGCAGTATTTT. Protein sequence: CSQTGGSTDTQYF.